Below, 9 T cell receptor beta chains from the same sample are listed, as sequenced in a study of beta chain features in type 1 diabetes. Reverse transcription of all isolated RNA meant that expressed TCRB transcripts were sequenced. The data were produced by immunoSEQ multiplex PCR, yet TCRdb's version contains in-frame clones alone and is incomplete. The sample includes under 300,000 clones, 27% seen only once; the top ten take roughly 4.1%. Sequencing was carried out using central memory CD4+ T cells from blood. These TCRs come from a man younger than 45 in good health.

This chain joins TRBV7-6 and TRBJ2-1, with TRBD2 matching over 7 bases. Germline trimming cut 2 bases from V and 2 bases from J; bases unmatched to any gene: 0. The CDR3 extends over 14 amino acids. Germline V gives CDR1 SGHVS, CDR2 FNYEAQ. This CDR3 is CASSLSGAYNEQFF. The CDR3 coding sequence is TGTGCCAGCAGCTTAAGCGGGGCCTACAATGAGCAGTTCTTC.

The chain links TRBV29-1 to TRBJ1-2; perhaps TRBD1 as D (5 bases). The CDR3 extends over 15 amino acids. The V end was cut by 7 bases, the J end by 4 bases, with 22 bases between. CDR1 and CDR2 (germline): SQVTM, ANQGSEA. DNA of the CDR3: TGCAGCGCCCGGTCGGACACCGGGGCCCCCTATGGCTACACCTTC. This gives the protein CSARSDTGAPYGYTF. Based on the CDR3 plus reference TRBV29-1 and TRBJ1-2, the full variable domain is SAVISQKPSRDICQRGTSLTIQCQVDSQVTMMFWYRQQPGQSLTLIATANQGSEATYESGFVIDKFPISRPNLTFSTLTVSNMSPEDSSIYLCSARSDTGAPYGYTFGSGTRLTVV.

The chain uses TRBV5-4 and TRBJ2-7; no definite D call. The CDR3 contains 14 residues. V was trimmed by 4 bases and J by 1 base, leaving 12 bases between them. Germline-derived CDR1 and CDR2 are SGHNT and YYREEE (reference sequence). The CDR3 sequence: CASSAFKGSYEQYF. CDR3 DNA sequence: TGTGCCAGCAGCGCATTCAAGGGATCCTACGAGCAGTACTTC.

This clone has a handful of counts. V gene TRBV5-8 combines with J gene TRBJ1-1, with 7 bases that match TRBD1. V lost 0 bases and J lost 5; bases outside the gene matches: 4. Germline V lookup: CDR1 SGHTS, CDR2 YDEGEE. This CDR3 region has 14 residues. CDR3 loop: CASSLGTGGTEAFF. Written as DNA, the CDR3 is TGTGCCAGCAGCTTGGGGACAGGAGGAACTGAAGCTTTCTTT.

Only a few counts were recorded for this clone. The V and J genes are TRBV19 and TRBJ2-1; 7 positions agree with TRBD2. This CDR3 is built from 14 residues. V lost 6 bases and J lost 3; bases outside the gene matches: 5. Looked up from germline, CDR1 is LNHDA and CDR2 is SQIVND (reference sequence). The DNA of the CDR3 is TGTGCCAGTAGAACGGGAGGCCTCTACAATGAGCAGTTCTTC. It encodes CASRTGGLYNEQFF.

About this clone: One base away lies a much larger clone, so this may be a sequencing read error. The rearrangement joins TRBV29-1 to TRBJ2-5; D remains unclear. Germline CDR1 and CDR2: SQVTM and ANQGSEA. The CDR3 length is 11 residues. This chain's CDR3 is CSVGFQDTQYF. In DNA, the CDR3 is TGCAGCGTCGGGTTCCAAGACACCCAGTACTTC. The variable domain in full, completed from reference TRBV29-1 and TRBJ2-5, reads SAVISQKPSRDICQRGTSLTIQCQVDSQVTMMFWYRQQPGQSLTLIATANQGSEATYESGFVIDKFPISRPNLTFSTLTVSNMSPEDSSIYLCSVGFQDTQYFGPGTRLLVL.

In nucleotides, the CDR3 is TGTGCCAGCAGTCGCGACGCGAGCAATCAGCCCCAGCATTTT. Its protein product is CASSRDASNQPQHF. The V gene is TRBV25-1, the J gene TRBJ1-5; D unresolved. The germline gives CDR1 MGHDK, CDR2 SYGVNS. V was trimmed by 5 bases and J by 1 base, leaving 9 bases between them. There are 14 residues in the CDR3.

CDR3 in amino acids: CASSQYREVTYEQYF. CDR3 in DNA: TGCGCCAGCAGTCAATACCGGGAGGTTACCTACGAGCAGTACTTC. This chain connects TRBV23-1 to TRBJ2-7, with 7 bases aligning to TRBD2. TRBV23-1 is designated an ORF whose function remains uncertain. This CDR3 contains 15 residues. V gave up 1 base and J gave up 2 bases; unmatched junction bases: 5.

The V and J genes are TRBV2 and TRBJ1-1; D call uncertain. V shed 1 base and J shed 7 bases, with 13 bases lying between them. Germline V gene sequence: CDR1 SNHLY, CDR2 FYNNEI. This CDR3 is 14 amino acids long. CDR3 DNA: TGTGCCAGCAGTGAAGGCCTAGGGCGTTTTGAAGCTTTCTTT. It translates to CASSEGLGRFEAFF.